Below are 17 T cell receptor beta chains sequenced from a single sample in a study of cytomegalovirus exposure and HLA in healthy donors. The primer mix had 60 Vbeta and 13 Jbeta primers. Here immunoSEQ multiplex PCR was the method, and the copy in TCRdb shows in-frame clones only, minus some. This repertoire shows roughly 160,000 clones, roughly 80% found once; its top ten account for roughly 3.7%. Specimen: PBMCs. The receptors originated from a man aged 25 to 45 in good health and CMV-seropositive.

This sequence joins TRBV6-6 and TRBJ2-5; 8 bases map to TRBD2. With V trimmed by 9 bases and J by 3 bases, 9 bases remained unmatched. CDR1 and CDR2 (germline): MNHNY, SVGAGI (reference sequence). The CDR3 runs 14 residues. CDR3 sequence: CASVGTRVKETQYF. The CDR3 nucleotides are TGTGCCAGTGTAGGGACTAGAGTTAAAGAGACCCAGTACTTC.

The chain combines TRBV6-5 with TRBJ2-2; 8 bases line up with TRBD2. The germline gives CDR1 MNHEY, CDR2 SVGAGI. The junction had 3 bases not matched to a gene; V was cut back by 0 bases and J by 3 bases. The CDR3 runs 16 residues. CDR3 loop: CASSYSAGGDTGELFF. In nucleotides, the CDR3 is TGTGCCAGCAGTTACTCCGCGGGGGGAGACACCGGGGAGCTGTTTTTT.

The chain is built from TRBV2 and TRBJ1-1, with TRBD1 matching 9 bases. There are 14 residues in the CDR3. V lost 6 bases, J lost 4 bases, and 6 bases stayed unmatched. Germline V CDR1 and CDR2: SNHLY, FYNNEI. CDR3: CASRYTGGGTEAFF. CDR3 in DNA: TGTGCCAGCAGGTATACAGGGGGCGGCACTGAAGCTTTCTTT.

The count of this clone is one. This chain links TRBV7-8 with TRBJ2-5; 7 bases fit TRBD1. CDR1 is SGHVS, CDR2 FQNEAQ, per germline. CDR3 length: 13 residues. V trimming: 5 bases; J trimming: 7 bases; junction bases outside the gene matches: 7. In nucleotides, the CDR3 is TGTGCCAGCAGCCCAGGGGGTATGGGGACCCAGTACTTC. This sequence encodes CASSPGGMGTQYF.

The genes are TRBV6-1 and TRBJ2-4; D remains ambiguous. V was trimmed by 6 bases and J by 0 bases, leaving 12 bases between them. The CDR3 runs 15 residues. Germline CDR1 MNHNS, CDR2 SASEGT. CDR3 DNA sequence: TGTGCCAGCAGCCTACCTAGACTAGCCAAAAACATTCAGTACTTC. Translating gives CASSLPRLAKNIQYF.

V gene TRBV7-3 combines with J gene TRBJ1-1; D may be TRBD1 (6 bases). V lost 5 bases, J lost 3 bases, and 16 bases lay in between. The CDR3 runs to 15 residues. Germline-derived CDR1 and CDR2 are SGHTA and FQGTGA. CDR3 residues: CASSARGTWDTEAFF. CDR3 bases: TGTGCCAGCAGCGCCAGGGGAACGTGGGACACTGAAGCTTTCTTT.

The chain joins TRBV6-4 to TRBJ2-5; no firm D call. This CDR3 spans 13 amino acids. Germline V gene lookup returns CDR1 MRHNA and CDR2 SNTAGT. Trimming took off 8 bases at V and 4 bases at J, with 14 bases between the two ends. The CDR3 here is CASCRSCGETQYF. The CDR3 coding sequence is TGTGCCAGCTGCAGGTCCTGTGGAGAGACCCAGTACTTC.

The table lists this clone with a count of one. J is TRBJ1-4 and V is TRBV9; 8 bases align to TRBD1. The germline V gene encodes CDR1 SGDLS and CDR2 YYNGEE. Trimming removed 5 bases from V and 0 bases from J; junction bases left unmatched: 6. This CDR3 is built from 16 residues. The CDR3 loop reads CASSSAGGATNEKLFF. Here the CDR3 DNA reads TGTGCCAGCAGTTCCGCAGGGGGCGCAACTAATGAAAAACTGTTTTTT.

The rearrangement links TRBV30 to TRBJ2-6; no clear D. Trimming shortened V by 5 bases and J by 0 bases, and 8 bases separated the two germline ends. The CDR3 sequence is 14 residues long. In germline, CDR1 is GTSNPN, CDR2 SVGIG (reference sequence). CDR3 bases: TGTGCCTGGTCCCCCCTCTCTGGGGCCAACGTCCTGACTTTC. Residues: CAWSPLSGANVLTF.

A single count supports this clone. This chain joins TRBV6-1 and TRBJ2-5, with TRBD1 matching 8 bases. The J call may be in error: the DNA end matches TRBJ2-7 better. This CDR3 has 16 residues. Germline V gene sequence: CDR1 MNHNS, CDR2 SASEGT. The CDR3 protein is CASSAGTGFYSYEQYF. For the CDR3, the DNA is TGTGCCAGCAGTGCCGGGACAGGTTTCTATTCCTACGAGCAGTACTTC.

A note on this clone: Other DNA sequences in this specimen translate into the identical CDR3. V is TRBV18 and J is TRBJ2-7, with TRBD1 matching over 12 bases. The V and J ends lost 3 bases and 6 bases, in that order; junction bases with no gene match: 6. Germline CDR1 reads KGHSH; CDR2 reads LQKENI. This CDR3 comprises 15 residues. Here the CDR3 DNA reads TGTGCCAGCTCACCCCCGGGACAGGGGGCTGGCGAGCAGTACTTC. Translated, it gives CASSPPGQGAGEQYF.

The chain recombines TRBV7-9 with TRBJ1-6; TRBD1 is a possible D gene (5 bases). Trimming took off 8 bases at V and 1 base at J, with 18 bases between the two ends. In germline, CDR1 is SEHNR, CDR2 FQNEAQ (reference sequence). The CDR3 spans 17 residues. CDR3 in DNA: TGTGCCAGCCTCGGGGGGTACCCGGCTTCCTATAATTCACCCCTCCACTTT. Translated, it gives CASLGGYPASYNSPLHF.

The chain has TRBV23-1 and TRBJ2-7; the match to TRBD1 covers 8 bases. TRBV23-1 carries the ORF label, with uncertain function. The CDR3 contains 11 residues. This CDR3 reads CEPGGRYEQYF. Written as DNA, the CDR3 is TGCGAACCAGGGGGCAGGTACGAGCAGTACTTC.

The chain joins TRBV9 to TRBJ2-3; 13 nucleotides match TRBD2. The V segment lost 0 bases and the J segment 4 bases; nucleotides outside the gene matches: 2. CDR1 is SGDLS, CDR2 YYNGEE, per germline. CDR3 length: 16 residues. In nucleotides, the CDR3 is TGTGCCAGCAGCGTAGGGGGACTAGCGGGGTCAGATACGCAGTATTTT. Its protein product is CASSVGGLAGSDTQYF.

A single count supports this clone. V and J are TRBV7-9 and TRBJ1-4, with 8 nucleotides matching TRBD1. CDR1 is SEHNR and CDR2 is FQNEAQ in the germline V gene (reference sequence). V was clipped by 2 bases and J by 8 bases; unmatched bases: 4. This CDR3 is 14 amino acids long. For the CDR3, the DNA is TGTGCCAGCAGCTTACAGGGGGCAGGGGAAAAACTGTTTTTT. This encodes CASSLQGAGEKLFF.

The V gene is TRBV23-1, the J gene TRBJ2-1, with D tentatively TRBD1 (5 bases). TRBV23-1 is identified as an open reading frame with a role that is uncertain. The germline V and J ends were trimmed by 7 bases and 0 bases, with 10 bases remaining between them. This CDR3 is 14 amino acids long. CDR3 nucleotides: TGCGCCAGCATGTACAGGAGCTCCTACAATGAGCAGTTCTTC. Amino acid sequence: CASMYRSSYNEQFF.

This rearrangement joins TRBV9 to TRBJ1-6; D is perhaps TRBD1 (5 bases). Germline CDR1 reads SGDLS; CDR2 reads YYNGEE. The CDR3 is 13 amino acids. V lost 0 bases and J lost 10, with 8 bases in between. The CDR3 sequence is CASSVGKGSPLHF. The CDR3 nucleotides are TGTGCCAGCAGCGTAGGAAAGGGGTCACCCCTCCACTTT. The whole variable domain, filled in from reference TRBV9 and TRBJ1-6, reads DSGVTQTPKHLITATGQRVTLRCSPRSGDLSVYWYQQSLDQGLQFLIQYYNGEERAKGNILERFSAQQFPDLHSELNLSSLELGDSALYFCASSVGKGSPLHFGNGTRLTVT.